This is a list of T cell receptor beta chains from one sample in a study of neoadjuvant anti-PD-1 for oral cavity cancer. Profiled with immunoSEQ multiplex PCR; TCRdb holds only in-frame clones, not every one. Among approximately 5,700 clones listed, roughly 61% were seen once. Specimen: tumor tissue, collected after nivolumab (anti-PD-1) treatment. The receptors stem from a person aged 35-79 years with oral cavity squamous cell carcinoma. The CDR3 runs from the conserved cysteine through the conserved F or W. A D gene is named only where the DNA matches it firmly. Clone size is given for some rows only: seen once, a few or many times, or a class if the clone is expanded.

clone size,D gene,V gene,J gene,CDR3 DNA,CDR3 protein
-,-,TRBV28,TRBJ1-1,TGTGCCAGCAGCCCCGCAGAGGGCACTGAAGCTTTCTTT,CASSPAEGTEAFF
-,TRBD1,TRBV5-1,TRBJ1-6,TGCGCCAGCAGCGCCGGAATGGACAGGGGTAATTCACCCCTCCACTTT,CASSAGMDRGNSPLHF
-,TRBD2,TRBV2,TRBJ2-1,TGTGCCAGCAGGTTTGGGACTAGCGGGGGCCGGGCGGAGCAGTTCTTC,CASRFGTSGGRAEQFF
few,-,TRBV5-1,TRBJ1-1,TGCGCCAGCAGCCACGGACAGAATGAAGCTTTCTTT,CASSHGQNEAFF
-,-,TRBV10-1,TRBJ1-1,TGCGCCAGCAGCCCCCTAAGAGGGGACTATATCACTGAAGCTTTCTTT,CASSPLRGDYITEAFF
-,-,TRBV5-1,TRBJ2-2,TGCGCCAGCAGCTTGGGGGGGTTCAGCACCGGGGAGCTGTTTTTT,CASSLGGFSTGELFF
few,TRBD1,TRBV19,TRBJ1-4,TGTGCCAGTAGGGACAGGGGTTATGAAAAACTGTTTTTT,CASRDRGYEKLFF
once,TRBD1,TRBV14,TRBJ1-4,TGTGCCAGCAGCCAGGTAGAGAGGGACAGGGGGGGCCGGGTTAATGAAAAACTGTTTTTT,CASSQVERDRGGRVNEKLFF
-,-,TRBV7-8,TRBJ1-6,TGTGCCAGCAGCTTAAGTGAACACGCGACGATAAATTCACCCCTCCACTTT,CASSLSEHATINSPLHF
once,-,TRBV5-4,TRBJ2-5,TGTGCCAGCAGCTTGAATCGCCCCGAAGAGACCCAGTACTTC,CASSLNRPEETQYF
-,TRBD1,TRBV7-9,TRBJ2-7,TGTGCCAGCAGTCCGGGACAGGGGATTTACGAGCAGTACTTC,CASSPGQGIYEQYF
few,-,TRBV29-1,TRBJ2-6,TGCAGCGTCGGCCTGGGGGGCTCTGGGGCCAACGTCCTGACTTTC,CSVGLGGSGANVLTF
-,TRBD2,TRBV18,TRBJ2-3,TGTGCCAGCTCACCAAGCGGGAGGGCCGGAGATACGCAGTATTTT,CASSPSGRAGDTQYF
-,-,TRBV7-9,TRBJ1-1,TGTGCCAGCAGCGTTAGACAGGTTGGCGCTTTCTTT,CASSVRQVGAFF
-,-,TRBV18,TRBJ1-3,TGTGCCAGCTCACTCCGGGGGGAAAACGATGGAAACACCATATATTTT,CASSLRGENDGNTIYF
-,-,TRBV28,TRBJ2-2,TGTGCCAGCAGTTCCCTTGACTTCACCGGGGAGCTGTTTTTT,CASSSLDFTGELFF
-,TRBD1,TRBV19,TRBJ2-1,TGTGCCAGTAGTAGGGGACAGGTTATCTCCTACAATGAGCAGTTCTTC,CASSRGQVISYNEQFF
few,TRBD1,TRBV7-6,TRBJ2-1,TGTGCCAGCAGCTCCGCCGGGACAGGGTTCTACAATGAGCAGTTCTTC,CASSSAGTGFYNEQFF
-,-,TRBV5-4,TRBJ2-7,TGTGCCAGCAGCTTGGGGGGCTCCACCTACGAGCAGTACTTC,CASSLGGSTYEQYF
-,-,TRBV18,TRBJ2-4,TGTGCCAGCTCCCCAATCGGCGGGCAGAAAAACATTCAGTACTTC,CASSPIGGQKNIQYF
few,-,TRBV30,TRBJ2-1,TGTGCCTGGAGTGTACTGGAGGGTGAGCAGTTCTTC,CAWSVLEGEQFF
-,-,TRBV5-6,TRBJ1-2,TGTGCCAGCAGCCCCCGGGCGGCTGGCTACACCTTC,CASSPRAAGYTF
-,TRBD1,TRBV6-1,TRBJ1-3,TGTGCCAGTTTGGACAGGGACCTTGGAAACACCATATATTTT,CASLDRDLGNTIYF
-,-,TRBV10-1,TRBJ1-2,TGCGCCAGCAGTGAAGGCTTCTCCTATGGCTACACCTTC,CASSEGFSYGYTF
-,-,TRBV5-8,TRBJ2-1,TGTGCCAGCAGCTTTAACGAGAACTCCTACAATGAGCAGTTCTTC,CASSFNENSYNEQFF
-,TRBD2,TRBV11-2,TRBJ2-1,TGTGCCAGCAGCCTAAGGACTAGCGGGAGGGTTTATAATGAGCAGTTCTTC,CASSLRTSGRVYNEQFF
-,TRBD1,TRBV5-1,TRBJ2-1,TGCGCCAGCAGCTCCGGACAGGGGGCCTACAATGAGCAGTTCTTC,CASSSGQGAYNEQFF
-,-,TRBV28,TRBJ2-5,TGTGCCAGCAGTTTAGGCACCAACCTCGGGGGAGAGACCCAGTACTTC,CASSLGTNLGGETQYF
-,-,TRBV7-8,TRBJ1-6,TGTGCCAGCAGCTTAGAGTGGAATTCACCCCTCCACTTT,CASSLEWNSPLHF